A single sample is the source of the 22 T cell receptor beta chains below, sequenced in a study of cytomegalovirus exposure and HLA in healthy donors. With 60 Vbeta and 13 Jbeta primers, the PCR was carried out. Sequenced by immunoSEQ multiplex PCR; TCRdb stores in-frame clones only, minus some. This sample has approximately 100,000 clones; about 75% occur once, and the top ten carry around 10%. The specimen was PBMCs. The receptor set was obtained from a woman between 40 and 55 years old in good health and CMV-seropositive.

The chain combines TRBV4-1 with TRBJ2-3; 7 bases are a match to TRBD1. The CDR3 has 15 amino acids. The germline CDR1 and CDR2 sequences are MGHRA and YSYEKL. V was clipped by 6 bases and J by 0 bases; unmatched bases: 6. The CDR3 loop reads CASSRQGTSTDTQYF. For the CDR3, the DNA is TGCGCCAGCAGTCGACAGGGAACTAGCACAGATACGCAGTATTTT.

This clone appeared a single time. The gene calls are TRBV18 and TRBJ1-1; 8 bases agree with TRBD1. Trimming took 6 bases from V and 5 from J; bases not matched to a gene: 5. Per germline, CDR1 KGHSH and CDR2 LQKENI. This CDR3 is built from 13 residues. This chain's CDR3 is CASSSDRVTEAFF. The CDR3 bases are TGTGCCAGCTCCTCGGACAGGGTAACTGAAGCTTTCTTT.

The V and J genes are TRBV5-1 and TRBJ2-5, with a weak D call TRBD2 (5 bases). CDR3 size: 15 residues. Trimming shortened V by 1 base and J by 0 bases, and 10 bases separated the two germline ends. Germline CDR1 is SGHRS and CDR2 is YFSETQ. The CDR3 nucleotides read TGCGCCAGCAGCTTGCACTCGGGGTACCAAGAGACCCAGTACTTC. It encodes CASSLHSGYQETQYF.

The chain combines TRBV7-9 with TRBJ2-1, with 12 bases matching TRBD2. The germline V gene encodes CDR1 SEHNR and CDR2 FQNEAQ (reference sequence). The CDR3 consists of 17 residues. The junction had 9 bases not matched to a gene; V was cut back by 4 bases and J by 5 bases. CDR3 sequence reads: CASSSPEGLAGHNEQFF. CDR3 bases: TGTGCCAGCAGCTCCCCAGAGGGACTAGCGGGCCACAATGAGCAGTTCTTC.

The V call is TRBV11-2, the J call TRBJ1-1, with a weak D call TRBD1 (5 bases). Germline V gene sequence: CDR1 SGHAT, CDR2 FQNNGV. V lost 1 base and J lost 0, with 6 bases in between. The CDR3 length is 14 residues. This CDR3 is CASSLGQMNTEAFF. The CDR3 DNA is TGTGCCAGCAGCTTAGGACAGATGAACACTGAAGCTTTCTTT.

The chain carries TRBV10-1 and TRBJ1-6; TRBD1 matches 7 bases. This CDR3 has 14 residues. V was pared by 6 bases and J by 5 bases, with 4 bases of the junction left unmatched. Germline CDR1 reads WNHNN; CDR2 reads SYGVQD (reference sequence). The CDR3 DNA is TGCGCCAGCAGCCGGACAGGAAATAATTCACCCCTCCACTTT. Amino acids: CASSRTGNNSPLHF.

V is TRBV27 and J is TRBJ2-7; possible D gene TRBD1, 6 bases. In germline, CDR1 is MNHEY, CDR2 SMNVEV (reference sequence). The V end was cut by 5 bases, the J end by 2 bases, with 16 bases between. CDR3 size: 15 residues. Here the CDR3 reads CASSRAPGQTYEQYF. Here the CDR3 DNA reads TGTGCCAGCAGTCGCGCCCCGGGACAAACCTACGAGCAGTACTTC.

DNA of the CDR3: TGCAGCGTTTTTCCAGGGAACATGAACACTGAAGCTTTCTTT. Amino acids: CSVFPGNMNTEAFF. The chain employs TRBV29-1 and TRBJ1-1, with D maybe TRBD1 (5 bases). Germline V gene sequence: CDR1 SQVTM, CDR2 ANQGSEA. The CDR3 runs 14 residues. The V end was cut by 5 bases, the J end by 0 bases, with 13 bases between.

The chain has TRBV5-1 and TRBJ2-6; 12 bases match TRBD2. Germline lookup yields CDR1 SGHRS and CDR2 YFSETQ. CDR3 size: 22 residues. With V trimmed by 3 bases and J by 3 bases, 19 bases remained unmatched. Written as DNA, the CDR3 is TGCGCCAGCAGCTGGAACCCAAGACTAGCGGGGGTGGCGCAACGTGGGGCCAACGTCCTGACTTTC. Translated, it gives CASSWNPRLAGVAQRGANVLTF.

The chain uses TRBV6-5 and TRBJ2-7, with D possibly matching TRBD1 (6 bases). CDR3 size: 15 residues. V shed 2 bases and J shed 1 base, with 12 bases lying between them. Per the germline V gene, CDR1 is MNHEY and CDR2 is SVGAGI. CDR3 residues: CASSYASGQSYEQYF. The CDR3 DNA follows: TGTGCCAGCAGTTACGCCTCAGGACAGTCCTACGAGCAGTACTTC.

The J gene is TRBJ2-5, the V gene TRBV9; TRBD2 is a possible D gene (6 bases). The CDR3 length is 15 residues. Per the germline V gene, CDR1 is SGDLS and CDR2 is YYNGEE. The V gene lost 3 bases and the J gene lost 7 bases, with 19 bases spanning the gap. This CDR3 is CASSAQLAAEGTQYF. The CDR3 DNA reads as TGTGCCAGCAGCGCCCAGCTAGCAGCGGAGGGGACCCAGTACTTC.

V gene TRBV19 combines with J gene TRBJ2-1; D is possibly TRBD2 (5 bases). Trimming removed 4 bases at V and 4 bases at J, with 14 bases between. The CDR3 is 15 residues long. CDR1 is LNHDA, CDR2 SQIVND, per germline (reference sequence). CDR3 in DNA: TGTGCCAGTAGTAAGGGCCAAACTAGATACAATGAGCAGTTCTTC. Protein: CASSKGQTRYNEQFF.

The chain is built from TRBV7-9 and TRBJ2-3, with D maybe TRBD1 (6 bases). Germline V gene data show CDR1 as SEHNR and CDR2 as FQNEAQ (reference sequence). V was cut by 6 bases and J by 4 bases, with 11 bases left in between. The length of the CDR3 is 13 residues. The CDR3 DNA reads TGTGCCAGCAGGTCAGGGGCGGCAGATACGCAGTATTTT. The encoded protein is CASRSGAADTQYF.

The chain carries TRBV9 and TRBJ2-5, with TRBD2 matching 10 bases. The junction had 9 bases not matched to a gene; V was cut back by 2 bases and J by 5 bases. Germline values: CDR1 SGDLS, CDR2 YYNGEE. This CDR3 spans 16 amino acids. As DNA, the CDR3 is TGTGCCAGCAGCGTGGGGAGCGGGGGGGTGAAGGAGACCCAGTACTTC. Translation gives CASSVGSGGVKETQYF. The full variable domain, with the rest looked up from reference TRBV9 and TRBJ2-5, is DSGVTQTPKHLITATGQRVTLRCSPRSGDLSVYWYQQSLDQGLQFLIQYYNGEERAKGNILERFSAQQFPDLHSELNLSSLELGDSALYFCASSVGSGGVKETQYFGPGTRLLVL.

The rearrangement links TRBV5-4 to TRBJ1-1; no firm D call. Germline-derived CDR1 and CDR2 are SGHNT and YYREEE (reference sequence). The V and J ends lost 5 bases and 1 base respectively, with 15 bases between them. The CDR3 has 15 amino acids. This CDR3 is CASSRSLVRNTEAFF. CDR3 DNA sequence: TGTGCCAGCAGTCGGTCCCTGGTGCGGAACACTGAAGCTTTCTTT.

This sequence joins TRBV7-6 and TRBJ1-1; D is unclear. Germline V gene lookup returns CDR1 SGHVS and CDR2 FNYEAQ. The length of the CDR3 is 17 residues. With 1 base removed from V and 1 base from J, the gap between germline ends came to 16 bases. Here the CDR3 reads CASSLEVMEGGNTEAFF. Written as DNA, the CDR3 is TGTGCCAGCAGCTTAGAGGTGATGGAGGGCGGGAACACTGAAGCTTTCTTT.

This clone has more than one count but fewer than ten. The V and J genes are TRBV7-8 and TRBJ2-7; D is ambiguous. This CDR3 is 13 amino acids long. Trimming took off 5 bases at V and 3 bases at J, with 11 bases between the two ends. Germline assignment: CDR1 SGHVS and CDR2 FQNEAQ. CDR3 coding DNA: TGTGCCAGCAGCCAGACAACGATCTACGAGCAGTACTTC. Protein sequence: CASSQTTIYEQYF. Drawing the rest from reference TRBV7-8 and TRBJ2-7, the complete variable domain is GAGVSQSPRYKVAKRGQDVALRCDPISGHVSLFWYQQALGQGPEFLTYFQNEAQLDKSGLPSDRFFAERPEGSVSTLKIQRTQQEDSAVYLCASSQTTIYEQYFGPGTRLTVT.

The chain has TRBV15 and TRBJ1-1; 8 positions agree with TRBD1. CDR3 length: 13 amino acids. The V gene end was trimmed by 5 bases and the J gene end by 10 bases; junction bases not matched to a gene: 9. CDR1 and CDR2 from the germline V gene are LNHNV and YYDKDF (reference sequence). CDR3 sequence (DNA): TGTGCCACCAGCCCTCGGACAGGGAGTGGAGCTTTCTTT. Amino acid sequence: CATSPRTGSGAFF.

This clone has just one count. V gene TRBV2 combines with J gene TRBJ2-7; tentatively, D is TRBD2 (6 bases). The CDR3 has 12 amino acids. In germline, CDR1 is SNHLY, CDR2 FYNNEI. CDR3 amino acids: CTFMGTSYEQYF. The CDR3 DNA is TGTACCTTCATGGGGACTTCTTACGAGCAGTACTTC.

This chain uses TRBV4-1 with TRBJ2-7; 8 bases map to TRBD1. Germline values: CDR1 MGHRA, CDR2 YSYEKL. Germline trimming cut 0 bases from V and 5 bases from J; bases unmatched to any gene: 12. The CDR3 is made up of 17 amino acids. The CDR3 sequence: CASSQDSFEQGGDEQYF. The DNA of the CDR3 is TGCGCCAGCAGCCAAGATTCGTTTGAACAGGGGGGAGACGAGCAGTACTTC.

This clone was counted a single time. The rearrangement joins TRBV4-1 to TRBJ1-1; a weak D match, TRBD1 (6 bases). V gave up 1 base and J gave up 1 base, with 16 bases separating them. Germline CDR1 and CDR2: MGHRA and YSYEKL. The CDR3 is made up of 17 amino acids. CDR3 in amino acids: CASSQGGWGRRNTEAFF. The CDR3 bases are TGCGCCAGCAGCCAAGGAGGATGGGGGCGCAGGAACACTGAAGCTTTCTTT.

The sample holds one count of this clone. The chain joins TRBV9 to TRBJ2-3, with 9 bases aligning to TRBD1. The length of the CDR3 is 19 residues. V lost 1 base and J lost 1; bases outside the gene matches: 13. The germline V gene encodes CDR1 SGDLS and CDR2 YYNGEE. Here the CDR3 reads CASSVRERDRDWGTDTQYF. For the CDR3, the DNA is TGTGCCAGCAGCGTAAGAGAGAGGGACAGGGATTGGGGCACAGATACGCAGTATTTT.